This T cell receptor (beta chain) appears in the sequencing data of a study of blood T cell repertoires in COVID-19. In the study overall: The United States, Italy and Spain provided the acute and convalescent COVID-19 samples.

The method was immunoSEQ multiplex PCR; TCRdb's version includes in-frame clones alone and lacks a portion of them. Altogether about 340,000 clones are present, around 87% being singletons, with the ten largest covering about 6%. V dropped 2 bases and J dropped 3 bases, with 25 bases sitting between them. Germline CDR1 reads KGHSH; CDR2 reads LQKENI. There are 19 residues in the CDR3. The TCR was taken from a woman in her fifties or sixties with COVID-19, enrolled during active disease. The specimen sequenced was peripheral blood. The chain recombines TRBV18 with TRBJ1-1; possible D gene TRBD1, 6 bases. CDR3 sequence reads: CASSPFPEPNRAVDTEAFF. Here the CDR3 DNA reads TGTGCCAGCTCACCATTTCCGGAACCCAACAGGGCGGTGGACACTGAAGCTTTCTTT.